Shown below are 28 T cell receptor beta chains from a single sample sequenced in a study of CD4 T cells in relation to SARS-CoV-2 and coronaviruses. No antigen is known for these receptors. Here immunoSEQ multiplex PCR was the method, and the copy in TCRdb shows in-frame clones only, minus some. The table includes approximately 43,000 clones, under 90% detected once. The material sequenced was naive CD4+ T cells from PBMCs, cultured in vitro. Subset described: naive CD4+ T cells isolated by negative enrichment. The receptor source for this set is an adult with COVID-19.

The chain combines TRBV15 with TRBJ2-3, with 11 bases that match TRBD2. This CDR3 spans 15 amino acids. V was clipped by 6 bases and J by 0 bases; unmatched bases: 2. Germline V CDR1 and CDR2: LNHNV, YYDKDF (reference sequence). CDR3 loop: CATRGTSGSTDTQYF. The CDR3, as DNA: TGTGCCACCAGAGGGACTAGCGGTAGCACAGATACGCAGTATTTT.

V usage is TRBV28 and J usage is TRBJ1-1; TRBD1 agrees at 7 bases. The CDR3 totals 15 residues. V shed 2 bases and J 0 bases; nucleotides not matched to a gene: 3. Per germline, CDR1 MDHEN and CDR2 SYDVKM. The CDR3 DNA reads as TGTGCCAGCAGTTTAGGGGACAGAGTGAACACTGAAGCTTTCTTT. This codes for CASSLGDRVNTEAFF.

The CDR3 coding sequence is TGTGCCACCGCTGAGGGACACCGCGAAGCTTTCTTT. Translation gives CATAEGHREAFF. The chain couples TRBV15 to TRBJ1-1; D is perhaps TRBD1 (6 bases). Per the germline V gene, CDR1 is LNHNV and CDR2 is YYDKDF (reference sequence). The germline V and J ends were trimmed by 8 bases and 8 bases, with 15 bases remaining between them. The length of the CDR3 is 12 residues. Full variable domain (outside the CDR3, taken from reference TRBV15 and TRBJ1-1): DAMVIQNPRYQVTQFGKPVTLSCSQTLNHNVMYWYQQKSSQAPKLLFHYYDKDFNNEADTPDNFQSRRPNTSFCFLDIRSPGLGDTAMYLCATAEGHREAFFGQGTRLTVV.

The V and J genes are TRBV28 and TRBJ2-7; D gene ambiguous. Trimming left V 3 bases short and J 4 bases short, with 4 bases between. CDR1 and CDR2 (germline): MDHEN, SYDVKM. CDR3 length: 11 residues. This CDR3 reads CASSLEYEQYF. CDR3 nucleotides: TGTGCCAGCAGTTTGGAGTACGAGCAGTACTTC.

The rearrangement uses TRBV7-9 and TRBJ1-2; weak D call: TRBD1 (5 bases). Germline CDR1 reads SEHNR; CDR2 reads FQNEAQ (reference sequence). The CDR3 consists of 12 residues. The V end was cut by 4 bases, the J end by 3 bases, with 6 bases between. CDR3 sequence (DNA): TGTGCCAGCAGCTCGGGGGACTATGGCTACACCTTC. Protein: CASSSGDYGYTF.

J is TRBJ1-1 and V is TRBV2; D is unclear. Germline CDR1 SNHLY, CDR2 FYNNEI. The CDR3 is 14 amino acids. The V end was cut by 0 bases, the J end by 3 bases, with 8 bases between. The DNA for the CDR3 is TGTGCCAGCAGTGAAGCGGTGGTGGACACTGAAGCTTTCTTT. Translation gives CASSEAVVDTEAFF.

This sequence joins TRBV19 and TRBJ1-6; no reliable D call. The V gene's germline CDR1 is LNHDA and CDR2 SQIVND (reference sequence). V lost 5 bases to trimming and J lost 8 bases, with 16 bases between them. The CDR3 extends over 15 amino acids. Written as DNA, the CDR3 is TGTGCCAGTAGTGACCGACCGACCAACGATTCACCCCTCCACTTT. This encodes CASSDRPTNDSPLHF.

The chain has TRBV6-2 or TRBV6-3 and TRBJ2-3, with 7 bases that match TRBD1. This CDR3 has 15 amino acids. The germline CDR1 and CDR2 sequences are MNHEY and SVGEGT. J gave up 0 bases and V 4 bases, and 4 bases lay outside the gene matches. Written as DNA, the CDR3 is TGTGCCAGCAGTTTCGGGACAGCTAGCACAGATACGCAGTATTTT. Amino acid sequence: CASSFGTASTDTQYF.

This chain uses TRBV15 with TRBJ2-7; possibly TRBD1 for D (5 bases). Germline CDR1 reads LNHNV; CDR2 reads YYDKDF (reference sequence). V dropped 0 bases and J dropped 0 bases, with 6 bases sitting between them. The CDR3 contains 14 residues. The CDR3 region is CATSRDRVSYEQYF. The CDR3 region has the DNA TGTGCCACCAGCAGAGACAGGGTCTCCTACGAGCAGTACTTC.

The chain links TRBV6-1 to TRBJ2-1, with 7 bases lining up with TRBD2. CDR1 and CDR2 (germline): MNHNS, SASEGT. The CDR3 has 18 amino acids. V lost 3 bases, J lost 0 bases, and 11 bases stayed unmatched. The chain's CDR3 is CASSDMPRAGSSYNEQFF. In DNA form, the CDR3 reads TGTGCCAGCAGTGATATGCCCCGAGCGGGAAGCTCCTACAATGAGCAGTTCTTC.

This rearrangement joins TRBV28 to TRBJ2-4; D not resolved. The germline V gene encodes CDR1 MDHEN and CDR2 SYDVKM. The CDR3 covers 13 residues. Trimming took 2 bases from V and 0 from J, leaving 2 bases between them. The CDR3, as DNA: TGTGCCAGCAGTTTACCAGCCAAAAACATTCAGTACTTC. This translates into CASSLPAKNIQYF.

The chain joins TRBV7-8 to TRBJ2-7; 7 bases are shared with TRBD1. The CDR3 is made up of 15 amino acids. In germline, CDR1 is SGHVS, CDR2 FQNEAQ. The trim removed 8 bases at V and 3 bases at J, leaving 13 bases unmatched. The CDR3 spells CASSYSQGTGYEQYF. CDR3 coding DNA: TGTGCCAGCTCATACTCACAGGGGACGGGCTACGAGCAGTACTTC.

The genes are TRBV4-1 and TRBJ1-5, with no clear D. V shed 4 bases and J shed 1 base, with 14 bases lying between them. Germline V gene data show CDR1 as MGHRA and CDR2 as YSYEKL. The CDR3 sequence is 16 residues long. The CDR3 bases are TGCGCCAGCAGCCCGGGCGGGATCCAGAGCAATCAGCCCCAGCATTTT. Protein product: CASSPGGIQSNQPQHF.

The chain joins TRBV10-3 to TRBJ2-5; TRBD2 matches at 13 bases. The V segment lost 8 bases and the J segment 7 bases; nucleotides outside the gene matches: 10. This CDR3 has 15 residues. Per germline, CDR1 ENHRY and CDR2 SYGVKD. This CDR3 reads CAIGKGLAGVGTQYF. CDR3 in DNA: TGTGCCATCGGTAAAGGACTAGCGGGAGTCGGGACCCAGTACTTC.

This clone has just a few counts. DNA for the CDR3: TGTGCCAGCACCCGGGACAGGGCTGGCGGCTACACCTTC. Translating it yields CASTRDRAGGYTF. This chain joins TRBV25-1 and TRBJ1-2; 9 positions agree with TRBD1. CDR1 is MGHDK and CDR2 is SYGVNS in the germline V gene. The CDR3 runs to 13 residues. V lost 7 bases to trimming and J lost 8 bases; unmatched junction nucleotides: 8.

The chain recombines TRBV4-3 with TRBJ2-7; the D gene is possibly TRBD2 (5 bases). V lost 0 bases and J lost 2, with 14 bases in between. Germline loops: CDR1 LGHNA, CDR2 YSLEER. The CDR3 is 16 amino acids. The DNA for the CDR3 is TGCGCCAGCAGCCAAGATAGTAGAAGCGGCGCCTACGAGCAGTACTTC. Its protein product is CASSQDSRSGAYEQYF.

The rearrangement uses TRBV4-2 and TRBJ2-5; TRBD1 matches 10 bases. The V gene's germline CDR1 is LGHNA and CDR2 YNFKEQ. V was pared by 4 bases and J by 4 bases, with 12 bases of the junction left unmatched. The CDR3 is 17 residues long. The CDR3 nucleotides read TGTGCCAGCAGCCTCGGGACAGGGGCCCAAAGGGGAGAGACCCAGTACTTC. Its translation is CASSLGTGAQRGETQYF.

The CDR3 spells CARKRTGKNTEAFF. In DNA form, the CDR3 reads TGTGCCAGGAAGAGGACAGGAAAGAACACTGAAGCTTTCTTT. V is TRBV2 and J is TRBJ1-1, with 7 positions matching TRBD1. V was clipped by 9 bases and J by 1 base; unmatched bases: 8. The CDR3 sequence is 14 residues long. Looked up from germline, CDR1 is SNHLY and CDR2 is FYNNEI.

As DNA, the CDR3 is TGTGCCAGTAGCCGGGACCAGATAATCAATGAGCAGTTCTTC. Protein sequence: CASSRDQIINEQFF. The chain couples TRBV19 to TRBJ2-1; D may correspond to TRBD1 or TRBD2 (5 bases each). The CDR3 extends over 14 amino acids. The germline V gene has CDR1 LNHDA and CDR2 SQIVND (reference sequence). Trimming cost V 6 bases and J 6 bases, with 15 bases left between them. Complete variable domain (other parts from reference TRBV19 and TRBJ2-1): DGGITQSPKYLFRKEGQNVTLSCEQNLNHDAMYWYRQDPGQGLRLIYYSQIVNDFQKGDIAEGYSVSREKKESFPLTVTSAQKNPTAFYLCASSRDQIINEQFFGPGTRLTVL.

DNA of the CDR3: TGTGCCAGCAGCAACACTAGCGGGAGGAGGGAGCTGTTTTTT. It is translated as CASSNTSGRRELFF. The chain has TRBV7-3 and TRBJ2-2; TRBD2 matches 12 bases. Germline V lookup: CDR1 SGHTA, CDR2 FQGTGA. This CDR3 has 14 amino acids. V was pared by 5 bases and J by 9 bases, with 4 bases of the junction left unmatched.

This clone was counted a single time. V is TRBV4-1 and J is TRBJ2-1; D is unresolved. The germline V gene has CDR1 MGHRA and CDR2 YSYEKL. The CDR3 is made up of 17 amino acids. V was cut by 3 bases and J by 0 bases, with 15 bases left in between. Here the CDR3 reads CASSHVLQLSSYNEQFF. The CDR3 region has the DNA TGCGCCAGCAGCCATGTACTTCAGCTCAGCTCCTACAATGAGCAGTTCTTC.

The genes are TRBV28 and TRBJ1-1, with D unresolved. CDR3 size: 11 residues. The germline CDR1 and CDR2 sequences are MDHEN and SYDVKM. Between the trimmed V and J ends, which lost 0 bases and 8 bases, there was a span of 4 bases. This chain's CDR3 is CASSLWLEAFF. The CDR3, as DNA: TGTGCCAGCAGTTTATGGTTGGAAGCTTTCTTT.

V gene TRBV27 combines with J gene TRBJ2-7, with 8 positions matching TRBD1. This CDR3 contains 14 residues. After removal of 5 bases from V and 3 bases from J, the junction contained 6 bases not matched to a gene. Per germline, CDR1 MNHEY and CDR2 SMNVEV (reference sequence). The CDR3 DNA is TGTGCCAGCAGTCGGACAGGGACAATCTACGAGCAGTACTTC. Protein: CASSRTGTIYEQYF.

The chain recombines TRBV28 with TRBJ1-4; D remains ambiguous. V was pared by 6 bases and J by 8 bases, with 19 bases between. There are 15 residues in the CDR3. Per germline, CDR1 MDHEN and CDR2 SYDVKM. The CDR3 is CASSAEPGPWEKLFF. For the CDR3, the DNA is TGTGCCAGCAGCGCCGAACCGGGCCCCTGGGAAAAACTGTTTTTT.

The chain links TRBV15 to TRBJ2-1; TRBD2 matches at 12 bases. V lost 3 bases, J lost 8 bases, and 5 bases stayed unmatched. This CDR3 contains 15 residues. Germline values: CDR1 LNHNV, CDR2 YYDKDF (reference sequence). The CDR3 DNA follows: TGTGCCACCAGCAGCACTAGCGGGAGGTGGCATGAGCAGTTCTTC. Translating it yields CATSSTSGRWHEQFF.

This clone was found a few times. The chain uses TRBV30 and TRBJ2-7; D possibly corresponds to TRBD2 (6 bases). Trimming shortened V by 4 bases and J by 7 bases, and 11 bases separated the two germline ends. The length of the CDR3 is 11 residues. Looked up from germline, CDR1 is GTSNPN and CDR2 is SVGIG (reference sequence). The CDR3 reads CAWTGEGEQYF. The CDR3 coding sequence is TGTGCCTGGACGGGGGAAGGGGAGCAGTACTTC.

This clone was seen more than once but under ten times. The rearrangement joins TRBV18 to TRBJ1-5; D gene uncertain. The ends were cut back, 2 bases at V and 2 bases at J, with 7 bases in the middle. Germline V gives CDR1 KGHSH, CDR2 LQKENI. This CDR3 comprises 14 residues. This CDR3 reads CASSPDQGNQPQHF. The CDR3 nucleotides read TGTGCCAGCTCACCAGATCAGGGCAATCAGCCCCAGCATTTT.

The V and J genes are TRBV7-2 and TRBJ2-7; 8 nucleotides match TRBD2. The CDR3 spans 15 residues. CDR1 and CDR2 from the germline V gene are SGHTA and FQGNSA. J was trimmed by 2 bases and V by 1 base; bases with no gene match: 4. The CDR3 coding sequence is TGTGCCAGCAGCTTAGGTCAAGCGGGGGCCTACGAGCAGTACTTC. This sequence encodes CASSLGQAGAYEQYF. Variable domain in full (rest from reference TRBV7-2 and TRBJ2-7): GAGVSQSPSNKVTEKGKDVELRCDPISGHTALYWYRQSLGQGLEFLIYFQGNSAPDKSGLPSDRFSAERTGGSVSTLTIQRTQQEDSAVYLCASSLGQAGAYEQYFGPGTRLTVT.